This T cell receptor beta chain was retrieved from a study of T cell responses to AZD1222 COVID-19 vaccine. V lost 1 base to trimming and J lost 7 bases; unmatched junction nucleotides: 6. The germline gives CDR1 LNHDA, CDR2 SQIVND (reference sequence). There are 14 residues in the CDR3. Data came from immunoSEQ multiplex PCR; TCRdb stores just in-frame clones and leaves some out. The sample has 160,000 or so clones; roughly nine tenths are singletons. This specimen was peripheral blood, taken 28 days after the second AZD1222 dose. This sequence joins TRBV19 and TRBJ1-1, with TRBD1 matching over 7 bases. The TCR originated in an adult who received the AZD1222 COVID-19 vaccine. CDR3 coding DNA: TGTGCCAGTAGTATAGGTAATAACAGGGGTGAAGCTTTCTTT. Protein sequence: CASSIGNNRGEAFF.